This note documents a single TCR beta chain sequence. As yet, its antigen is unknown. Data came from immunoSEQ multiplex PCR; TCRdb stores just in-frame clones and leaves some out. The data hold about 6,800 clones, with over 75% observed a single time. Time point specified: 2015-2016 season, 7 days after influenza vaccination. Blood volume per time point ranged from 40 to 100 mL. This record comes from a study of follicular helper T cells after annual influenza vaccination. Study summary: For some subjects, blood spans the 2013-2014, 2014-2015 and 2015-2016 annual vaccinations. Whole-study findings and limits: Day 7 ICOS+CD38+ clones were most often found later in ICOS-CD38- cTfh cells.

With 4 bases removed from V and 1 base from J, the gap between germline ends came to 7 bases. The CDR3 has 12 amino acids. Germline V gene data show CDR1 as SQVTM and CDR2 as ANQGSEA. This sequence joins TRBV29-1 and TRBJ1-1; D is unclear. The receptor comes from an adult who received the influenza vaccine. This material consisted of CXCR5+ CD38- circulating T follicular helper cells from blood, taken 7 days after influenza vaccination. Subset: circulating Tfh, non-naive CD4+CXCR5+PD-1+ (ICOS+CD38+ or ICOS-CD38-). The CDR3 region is CSVGGSNTEAFF. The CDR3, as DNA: TGCAGCGTTGGCGGGTCGAACACTGAAGCTTTCTTT.